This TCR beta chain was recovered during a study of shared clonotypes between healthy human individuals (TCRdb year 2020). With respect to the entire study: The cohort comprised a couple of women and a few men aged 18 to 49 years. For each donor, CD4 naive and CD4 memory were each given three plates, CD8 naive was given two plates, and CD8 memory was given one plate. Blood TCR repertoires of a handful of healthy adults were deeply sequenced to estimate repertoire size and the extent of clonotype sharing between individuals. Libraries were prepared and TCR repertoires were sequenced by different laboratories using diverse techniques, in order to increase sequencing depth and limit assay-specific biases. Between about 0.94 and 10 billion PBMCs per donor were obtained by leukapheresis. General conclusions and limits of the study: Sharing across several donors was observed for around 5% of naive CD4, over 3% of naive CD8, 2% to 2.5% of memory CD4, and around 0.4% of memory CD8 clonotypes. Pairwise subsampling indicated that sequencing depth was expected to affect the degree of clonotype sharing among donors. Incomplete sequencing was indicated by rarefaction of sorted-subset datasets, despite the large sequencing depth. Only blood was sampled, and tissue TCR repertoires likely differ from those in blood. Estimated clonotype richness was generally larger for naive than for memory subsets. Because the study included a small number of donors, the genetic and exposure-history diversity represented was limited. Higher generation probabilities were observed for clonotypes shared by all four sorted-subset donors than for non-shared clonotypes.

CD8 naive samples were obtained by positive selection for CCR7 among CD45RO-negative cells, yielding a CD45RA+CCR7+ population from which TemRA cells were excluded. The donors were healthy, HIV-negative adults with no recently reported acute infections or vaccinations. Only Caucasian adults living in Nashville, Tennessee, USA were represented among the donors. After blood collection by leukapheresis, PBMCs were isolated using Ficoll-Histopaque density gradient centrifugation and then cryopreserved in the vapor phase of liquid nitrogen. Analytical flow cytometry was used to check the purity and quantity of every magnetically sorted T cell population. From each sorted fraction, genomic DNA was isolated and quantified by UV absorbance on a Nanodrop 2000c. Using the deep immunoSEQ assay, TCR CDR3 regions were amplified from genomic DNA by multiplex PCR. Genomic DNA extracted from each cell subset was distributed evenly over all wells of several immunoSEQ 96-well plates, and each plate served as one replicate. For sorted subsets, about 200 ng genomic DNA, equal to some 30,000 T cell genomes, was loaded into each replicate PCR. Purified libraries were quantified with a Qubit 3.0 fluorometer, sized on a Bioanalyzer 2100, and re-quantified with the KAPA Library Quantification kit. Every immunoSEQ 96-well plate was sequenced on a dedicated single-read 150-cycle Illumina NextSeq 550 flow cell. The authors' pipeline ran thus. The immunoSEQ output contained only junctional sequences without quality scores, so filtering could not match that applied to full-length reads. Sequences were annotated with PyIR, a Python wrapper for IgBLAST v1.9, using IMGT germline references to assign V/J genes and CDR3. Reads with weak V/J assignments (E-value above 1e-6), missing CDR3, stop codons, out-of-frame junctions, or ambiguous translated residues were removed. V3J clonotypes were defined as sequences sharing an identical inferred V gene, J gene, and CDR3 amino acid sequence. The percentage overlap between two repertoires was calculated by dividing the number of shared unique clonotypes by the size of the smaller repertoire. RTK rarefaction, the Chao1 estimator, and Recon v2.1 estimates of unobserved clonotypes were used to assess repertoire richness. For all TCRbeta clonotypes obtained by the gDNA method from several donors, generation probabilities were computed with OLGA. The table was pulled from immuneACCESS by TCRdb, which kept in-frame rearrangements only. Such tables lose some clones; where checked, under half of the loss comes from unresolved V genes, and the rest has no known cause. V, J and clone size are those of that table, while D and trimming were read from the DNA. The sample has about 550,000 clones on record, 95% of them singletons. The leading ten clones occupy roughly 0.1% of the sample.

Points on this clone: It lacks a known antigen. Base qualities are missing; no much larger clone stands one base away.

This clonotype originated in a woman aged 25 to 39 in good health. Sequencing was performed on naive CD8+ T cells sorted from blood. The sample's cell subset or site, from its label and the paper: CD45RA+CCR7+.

The bases are TGTGCCAGCAGTTTATATCCAGCGGGCCAACAAGAGACCCAGTACTTC. Its amino acids are CASSLYPAGQQETQYF. The rearranged chain carries TRBV27 and TRBJ2-5; TRBD2 might be the D gene, on 6 matching bases. Taken from cysteine to phenylalanine, the CDR3 has 16 residues. Here the CDR3 DNA is all that survives: 48 bases in frame from base 1. A distance of 14 bases separates the germline ends of V and J, which lose 1 base and 2 bases respectively. The germline V gene (reference sequence) provides CDR1 MNHEY and CDR2 SMNVEV.